This T cell receptor beta chain is from a study of CD8 T cells in Susac syndrome. General study results and limits: By the study's own acknowledgment, its TCR sequencing and HLA analysis included relatively few individuals.

Controls were healthy donors (matched for age and sex). A word on this clonotype: Its antigen is not identified.

RNA was extracted with the RNeasy kit, and a quantity of roughly 0.45 to 1 ug was reverse transcribed using random hexamers. Amplification of TCR beta CDR3 was carried out by immunoSEQ multiplex PCR, which covered 54 Vbeta and 13 Jbeta segments. TCRdb redid the calling of the immunoSEQ multiplex PCR reads with MiXCR, one entry per CDR3 protein. The data show 150,000 to 200,000 distinct CDR3 sequences, with just under 95% seen just once and roughly 0.13% held by the top ten. V shed 0 bases and J 13 bases; nucleotides not matched to a gene: 8. Germline CDR1 and CDR2: LGHDT and YNNKEL (reference sequence). This CDR3 has 13 residues.

The sequence came from a human donor in good health. The sample was CD4+ T cells from PBMCs. V gene TRBV3-1 combines with J gene TRBJ1-2; 7 positions agree with TRBD1. The CDR3 DNA is TGTGCCAGCAGCCAAGACCGAGGACAGGTTCTCACCTTC. It specifies CASSQDRGQVLTF.